This passage covers 5 T cell receptor beta chains from one sample sequenced in a study of shared clonotypes between healthy human individuals. TCRdb's copy holds only in-frame clones and misses some; the assay was immunoSEQ multiplex PCR. The profile shows 600,000 to 750,000 clones, just under 75% of them singletons. The sequenced sample was memory CD4+ T cells sorted from blood. Described subset: CD45RA-negative fraction. These receptors all stem from a woman in her 30s in good health.

The chain links TRBV6-6 to TRBJ2-7; 10 bases align to TRBD1. Germline values: CDR1 MNHNY, CDR2 SVGAGI (reference sequence). The ends lost 0 bases at V and 2 bases at J; junction bases unmatched: 1. This CDR3 contains 15 residues. The CDR3 DNA follows: TGTGCCAGCAGTTACTCGGACAGGGGGGCCTACGAGCAGTACTTC. This codes for CASSYSDRGAYEQYF.

The genes are TRBV5-1 and TRBJ2-2; D uncertain. In germline, CDR1 is SGHRS, CDR2 YFSETQ. The V end was cut by 0 bases, the J end by 7 bases, with 4 bases between. The CDR3 runs to 12 residues. The DNA of the CDR3 is TGCGCCAGCAGCTTGGCAATCGGGGAGCTGTTTTTT. Encoded protein: CASSLAIGELFF.

The sample holds one count of this clone. This chain joins TRBV27 and TRBJ2-7; 11 bases are a match to TRBD1. Germline V gives CDR1 MNHEY, CDR2 SMNVEV (reference sequence). Losses at the gene ends were 6 bases for V and 4 bases for J; bases not matched to a gene: 5. This CDR3 spans 14 amino acids. The CDR3 bases are TGTGCCAGCAGCCGCCGGGACAGGGGGTACGAGCAGTACTTC. Encoded protein: CASSRRDRGYEQYF.

The rearrangement joins TRBV2 to TRBJ1-1; D is ambiguous. The germline CDR1 and CDR2 sequences are SNHLY and FYNNEI. V lost 4 bases and J 0 bases, leaving 9 bases between the germline ends. The CDR3 runs 14 residues. Here the CDR3 reads CASSGPSVNTEAFF. The DNA of the CDR3 is TGTGCCAGCAGTGGTCCGTCTGTGAACACTGAAGCTTTCTTT.

This clone occurred a few times. The CDR3 sequence is CASSKDIPSSYEQYF. CDR3 coding DNA: TGTGCCAGCAGCAAAGACATTCCCAGCTCCTACGAGCAGTACTTC. This chain uses TRBV7-2 with TRBJ2-7; D not resolved. The ends were cut back, 5 bases at V and 0 bases at J, with 14 bases in the middle. Germline values: CDR1 SGHTA, CDR2 FQGNSA. CDR3 size: 15 residues. The entire variable domain, with the rest obtained from reference TRBV7-2 and TRBJ2-7, is as follows: GAGVSQSPSNKVTEKGKDVELRCDPISGHTALYWYRQSLGQGLEFLIYFQGNSAPDKSGLPSDRFSAERTGGSVSTLTIQRTQQEDSAVYLCASSKDIPSSYEQYFGPGTRLTVT.